This TCR beta chain was sequenced for a study of T-cell reconstitution after alpha-beta-depleted transplantation in children. Many counts were recorded for this clonotype. V shed 6 bases, J shed 7 bases, and the junction held 9 bases outside the gene matches. The CDR3 spans 15 residues. Molecular barcoding with unique molecular identifiers was used for the TCRbeta library. MiXCR was run by TCRdb on the PCR reads, yielding one entry per CDR3 protein. The sample contains roughly 610,000 distinct CDR3 sequences, roughly a tenth of which appear only once. This material consisted of PBMCs from the stem cell graft donor, taken from the stem cell graft. The rearrangement joins TRBV12-3 or TRBV12-4 to TRBJ2-1; 10 bases are shared with TRBD2. This sequence was found in a human donor who donated a stem cell graft to a child with acute myeloid leukemia. In nucleotides, the CDR3 is TGTGCCAGCAGAGCGACTAGCGGGCTTACGAATGAGCAGTTCTTC. Residues: CASRATSGLTNEQFF.